These T cell receptor beta chains were read from a single sample in a study of blood T cells in healthy people across ages. TCRdb ran MiXCR on the 5' RACE reads and lists one entry per CDR3 protein. The sample lists more than 650,000 distinct CDR3 sequences, around 24% seen once, with less than 3.5% in the top ten. The data were also submitted as part of a second study, on T cells of mothers and their children.

What was sequenced was blood. These receptors were taken from a boy between 10 and 17 years old in good health. Each CDR3 is given with its conserved first and last residue. D genes are given only for firm matches. Some rows have no size entry. The others give once, few or many, or a class for an expanded clone.

d_call: -; j_call: TRBJ2-1; cdr3_length: 14; clone_size: few; v_call: TRBV12-3/TRBV12-4; cdr3_aa: CASTATGYYNEQFF; cdr3_nt: TGTGCCAGCACCGCTACAGGGTACTACAATGAGCAGTTCTTC
d_call: -; j_call: TRBJ1-1; cdr3_length: 14; clone_size: -; v_call: TRBV12-3/TRBV12-4; cdr3_aa: CASSSRGMGAEAFF; cdr3_nt: TGTGCCAGCAGTTCTAGGGGGATGGGGGCTGAAGCTTTCTTT
d_call: -; j_call: TRBJ2-1; cdr3_length: 15; clone_size: few; v_call: TRBV9; cdr3_aa: CASSTRDGPYNEQFF; cdr3_nt: TGTGCCAGCAGCACCCGGGACGGACCATACAATGAGCAGTTCTTC
d_call: -; j_call: TRBJ1-1; cdr3_length: 12; clone_size: few; v_call: TRBV25-1; cdr3_aa: CASSWGATEAFF; cdr3_nt: TGTGCCAGCTCCTGGGGGGCCACTGAAGCTTTCTTT
d_call: -; j_call: TRBJ2-2; cdr3_length: 17; clone_size: few; v_call: TRBV7-2; cdr3_aa: CASSPLPADANTGELFF; cdr3_nt: TGTGCCAGCAGCCCCCTCCCGGCAGACGCGAACACCGGGGAGCTGTTTTTT
d_call: -; j_call: TRBJ2-3; cdr3_length: 15; clone_size: few; v_call: TRBV15; cdr3_aa: CATSGYASAEDTQYF; cdr3_nt: TGTGCCACCAGCGGGTATGCTAGCGCAGAAGATACGCAGTATTTT
d_call: -; j_call: TRBJ1-6; cdr3_length: 14; clone_size: -; v_call: TRBV20-1; cdr3_aa: CSARAGFPHSPLHF; cdr3_nt: TGCAGTGCTAGAGCGGGATTTCCTCATTCACCCCTCCACTTT
d_call: -; j_call: TRBJ1-1; cdr3_length: 13; clone_size: -; v_call: TRBV28; cdr3_aa: CASSVVGSTEAFF; cdr3_nt: TGTGCCAGCAGCGTCGTGGGAAGCACTGAAGCTTTCTTT
d_call: -; j_call: TRBJ2-1; cdr3_length: 13; clone_size: few; v_call: TRBV5-1; cdr3_aa: CASSLRGAHEQFF; cdr3_nt: TGCGCCAGCAGCTTGAGGGGGGCACATGAGCAGTTCTTC
d_call: TRBD1; j_call: TRBJ2-5; cdr3_length: 13; clone_size: -; v_call: TRBV10-3; cdr3_aa: CAINRQGEETQYF; cdr3_nt: TGTGCCATCAACCGACAGGGGGAAGAGACCCAGTACTTC
d_call: -; j_call: TRBJ1-1; cdr3_length: 15; clone_size: -; v_call: TRBV4-1; cdr3_aa: CASSQAPWGDKEAFF; cdr3_nt: TGCGCCAGCAGCCAAGCTCCCTGGGGGGACAAAGAAGCTTTCTTT
d_call: -; j_call: TRBJ2-4; cdr3_length: 15; clone_size: few; v_call: TRBV20-1; cdr3_aa: CSARDLSRGKNIQYF; cdr3_nt: TGCAGTGCTAGAGACCTCAGTCGGGGCAAAAACATTCAGTACTTC
d_call: TRBD2; j_call: TRBJ2-2; cdr3_length: 16; clone_size: -; v_call: TRBV7-6; cdr3_aa: CASSFSAGVNTGELFF; cdr3_nt: TGTGCCAGCAGCTTCTCTGCGGGGGTAAACACCGGGGAGCTGTTTTTT
d_call: -; j_call: TRBJ2-7; cdr3_length: 15; clone_size: -; v_call: TRBV6-5; cdr3_aa: CASSYSGIRADEQYF; cdr3_nt: TGTGCCAGCAGTTACTCCGGCATCAGGGCCGACGAGCAGTACTTC
d_call: -; j_call: TRBJ1-2; cdr3_length: 18; clone_size: few; v_call: TRBV5-5; cdr3_aa: CASSSLAGGMPSGGGYTF; cdr3_nt: TGTGCCAGCAGCTCCCTGGCCGGGGGTATGCCGTCGGGTGGTGGCTACACCTTC
d_call: -; j_call: TRBJ1-1; cdr3_length: 15; clone_size: few; v_call: TRBV6-1; cdr3_aa: CASSVTQGTVAEAFF; cdr3_nt: TGTGCCAGCAGTGTAACTCAGGGAACGGTCGCTGAAGCTTTCTTT
d_call: -; j_call: TRBJ1-1; cdr3_length: 13; clone_size: few; v_call: TRBV6-5; cdr3_aa: CASSRPAITEAFF; cdr3_nt: TGTGCCAGCAGTCGCCCGGCTATCACTGAAGCTTTCTTT
d_call: -; j_call: TRBJ1-2; cdr3_length: 13; clone_size: many; v_call: TRBV10-3; cdr3_aa: CAISGTPGYGYTF; cdr3_nt: TGTGCCATCAGTGGAACCCCAGGGTATGGCTACACCTTC
d_call: -; j_call: TRBJ2-7; cdr3_length: 14; clone_size: few; v_call: TRBV7-8; cdr3_aa: CASSSDGVGREQYF; cdr3_nt: TGTGCCAGCAGCTCCGACGGGGTTGGAAGGGAGCAGTACTTC
d_call: -; j_call: TRBJ2-1; cdr3_length: 14; clone_size: -; v_call: TRBV14; cdr3_aa: CASSFRDSYNEQFF; cdr3_nt: TGTGCCAGCAGCTTCCGGGACTCATACAATGAGCAGTTCTTC
d_call: -; j_call: TRBJ1-2; cdr3_length: 14; clone_size: -; v_call: TRBV12-5; cdr3_aa: CASAISWDPYGYTF; cdr3_nt: TGTGCTAGTGCCATATCTTGGGACCCCTATGGCTACACCTTC
d_call: -; j_call: TRBJ1-4; cdr3_length: 14; clone_size: -; v_call: TRBV18; cdr3_aa: CASSPPGNNEKLFF; cdr3_nt: TGTGCCAGCTCACCACCGGGTAATAATGAAAAACTGTTTTTT
d_call: TRBD1; j_call: TRBJ2-5; cdr3_length: 16; clone_size: few; v_call: TRBV4-1; cdr3_aa: CASSLVTGGIQETQYF; cdr3_nt: TGCGCCAGCAGCCTAGTCACAGGGGGTATCCAAGAGACCCAGTACTTC
d_call: TRBD1; j_call: TRBJ2-4; cdr3_length: 17; clone_size: -; v_call: TRBV6-6; cdr3_aa: CASSRQGRRVAKNIQYF; cdr3_nt: TGTGCCAGCAGTAGACAGGGGAGAAGGGTAGCCAAAAACATTCAGTACTTC
d_call: -; j_call: TRBJ2-5; cdr3_length: 13; clone_size: many; v_call: TRBV6-5; cdr3_aa: CASSRAPRETQYF; cdr3_nt: TGTGCCAGCAGCCGGGCCCCGAGGGAGACCCAGTACTTC
d_call: -; j_call: TRBJ2-4; cdr3_length: 14; clone_size: -; v_call: TRBV28; cdr3_aa: CASSRTVSKNIQYF; cdr3_nt: TGTGCCAGCAGCAGGACTGTTAGCAAAAACATTCAGTACTTC
d_call: -; j_call: TRBJ1-3; cdr3_length: 11; clone_size: -; v_call: TRBV30; cdr3_aa: CAWGHGNTIYF; cdr3_nt: TGTGCCTGGGGCCACGGAAACACCATATATTTT
d_call: -; j_call: TRBJ2-5; cdr3_length: 13; clone_size: -; v_call: TRBV28; cdr3_aa: CTSRSGQQETQYF; cdr3_nt: TGTACCAGCAGATCAGGACAGCAAGAGACCCAGTACTTC
d_call: TRBD1; j_call: TRBJ1-4; cdr3_length: 16; clone_size: -; v_call: TRBV18; cdr3_aa: CASSPHRGTANEKLFF; cdr3_nt: TGTGCCAGCTCACCTCACAGGGGGACGGCTAATGAAAAACTGTTTTTT
d_call: -; j_call: TRBJ2-5; cdr3_length: 12; clone_size: few; v_call: TRBV6-2/TRBV6-3; cdr3_aa: CASARGQETQYF; cdr3_nt: TGTGCCAGCGCACGGGGACAAGAGACCCAGTACTTC
d_call: -; j_call: TRBJ1-1; cdr3_length: 16; clone_size: -; v_call: TRBV11-2; cdr3_aa: CASSLGVGSAGTEAFF; cdr3_nt: TGTGCCAGCAGCTTGGGGGTGGGGTCAGCGGGCACTGAAGCTTTCTTT
d_call: -; j_call: TRBJ2-5; cdr3_length: 14; clone_size: few; v_call: TRBV28; cdr3_aa: CASSTPGAGKTQYF; cdr3_nt: TGTGCCAGCAGTACCCCGGGGGCCGGGAAGACCCAGTACTTC
d_call: -; j_call: TRBJ2-2; cdr3_length: 16; clone_size: few; v_call: TRBV2; cdr3_aa: CASSEAGTAGTGELFF; cdr3_nt: TGTGCCAGCAGTGAAGCGGGGACAGCGGGCACCGGGGAGCTGTTTTTT
d_call: TRBD1; j_call: TRBJ2-6; cdr3_length: 16; clone_size: few; v_call: TRBV7-8; cdr3_aa: CASSRDRRSGANVLTF; cdr3_nt: TGTGCCAGCAGCCGGGACAGACGCTCTGGGGCCAACGTCCTGACTTTC
d_call: -; j_call: TRBJ2-1; cdr3_length: 16; clone_size: few; v_call: TRBV2; cdr3_aa: CASSEVWRSSYNEQFF; cdr3_nt: TGTGCCAGCAGTGAAGTGTGGAGGAGCTCCTACAATGAGCAGTTCTTC